The 20 T cell receptor beta chains reported below all come from one sample, sequenced in a study of shared clonotypes between healthy human individuals. Repertoires were generated with immunoSEQ multiplex PCR, while TCRdb's copy carries only in-frame clones and drops some. The sample has about 1.5 million clones, roughly 98% seen once. The sequenced sample consisted of naive CD4+ T cells sorted from blood. The subset: CD45RA+ positively selected. The source is a man aged 30-40 years in good health.

The chain recombines TRBV27 with TRBJ2-2, with 7 bases fitting TRBD2. CDR1 is MNHEY, CDR2 SMNVEV, per germline (reference sequence). There are 15 residues in the CDR3. With V trimmed by 6 bases and J by 5 bases, 9 bases remained unmatched. CDR3 protein: CASSLTALATGELFF. The DNA of the CDR3 is TGTGCCAGCAGCTTGACAGCACTAGCGACCGGGGAGCTGTTTTTT.

The chain couples TRBV6-5 to TRBJ1-1; TRBD1 matches 11 bases. The J segment lost 4 bases and the V segment lost 1 base, leaving 5 bases of the junction unmatched. The CDR3 spans 16 residues. Germline-derived CDR1 and CDR2 are MNHEY and SVGAGI. In nucleotides, the CDR3 is TGTGCCAGCAGTTACTTACCTGGGACAGGGGGCACTGAAGCTTTCTTT. Its translation: CASSYLPGTGGTEAFF.

This chain connects TRBV9 to TRBJ2-1, with 12 bases aligning to TRBD2. The germline CDR1 and CDR2 sequences are SGDLS and YYNGEE. The trim removed 0 bases at V and 0 bases at J, leaving 7 bases unmatched. CDR3 length: 19 residues. The CDR3 bases are TGTGCCAGCAGCGTAGAGACTAGCGGGAGTGCAAGCTCCTACAATGAGCAGTTCTTC. Translated: CASSVETSGSASSYNEQFF.

This clone showed up just once. The chain uses TRBV19 and TRBJ1-1, with no clear D. V lost 5 bases to trimming and J lost 7 bases, with 14 bases between them. Germline V gene data show CDR1 as LNHDA and CDR2 as SQIVND (reference sequence). The CDR3 contains 13 residues. Here the CDR3 DNA reads TGTGCCAGTAGTCTGGGTGTTCCCGATGAAGCTTTCTTT. It encodes CASSLGVPDEAFF.

The rearrangement links TRBV5-4 to TRBJ2-7; D is unclear. CDR3 length: 12 residues. V was shortened by 6 bases and J by 3 bases, with 10 bases between the two germline ends. Germline V gene sequence: CDR1 SGHNT, CDR2 YYREEE (reference sequence). The chain's CDR3 is CASTLPGYEQYF. Written as DNA, the CDR3 is TGTGCCAGCACCTTACCAGGCTACGAGCAGTACTTC. Looking up the rest from reference TRBV5-4 and TRBJ2-7 gives the full variable domain: ETGVTQSPTHLIKTRGQQVTLRCSSQSGHNTVSWYQQALGQGPQFIFQYYREEENGRGNFPPRFSGLQFPNYSSELNVNALELDDSALYLCASTLPGYEQYFGPGTRLTVT.

This rearrangement joins TRBV14 to TRBJ2-6, with a weak D call TRBD2 (5 bases). CDR1 and CDR2 from the germline V gene are SGHDN and FVKESK. CDR3 length equals 15 residues. Trimming shortened V by 3 bases and J by 4 bases, and 10 bases separated the two germline ends. The CDR3 nucleotides are TGTGCCAGCAGCCATCGAGGGATCGGGGCCAACGTCCTGACTTTC. Protein product: CASSHRGIGANVLTF.

The chain links TRBV19 to TRBJ1-5; D ambiguous. The V end lost 3 bases, the J end lost 2 bases, and 14 bases lay between the germline ends. The CDR3 is 16 amino acids. Germline V gives CDR1 LNHDA, CDR2 SQIVND (reference sequence). CDR3 nucleotide sequence: TGTGCCAGTAGTATGAGGCGGGGAGTGGGCAATCAGCCCCAGCATTTT. This encodes CASSMRRGVGNQPQHF. The full variable domain, with the rest looked up from reference TRBV19 and TRBJ1-5, is DGGITQSPKYLFRKEGQNVTLSCEQNLNHDAMYWYRQDPGQGLRLIYYSQIVNDFQKGDIAEGYSVSREKKESFPLTVTSAQKNPTAFYLCASSMRRGVGNQPQHFGDGTRLSIL.

The chain uses TRBV5-4 and TRBJ2-5; 8 nucleotides agree with TRBD1. V trimming: 4 bases; J trimming: 7 bases; junction bases outside the gene matches: 12. The CDR3 sequence is 15 residues long. Germline lookup yields CDR1 SGHNT and CDR2 YYREEE (reference sequence). The CDR3 sequence: CASSPYGQGLTTQYF. In DNA, the CDR3 is TGTGCCAGCAGCCCTTATGGACAGGGATTAACGACCCAGTACTTC.

The V and J genes are TRBV5-1 and TRBJ2-1, with TRBD1 identical over 8 bases. Germline V gene data show CDR1 as SGHRS and CDR2 as YFSETQ. V was pared by 4 bases and J by 5 bases, with 11 bases of the junction left unmatched. This CDR3 has 16 amino acids. The CDR3: CASSPLPDRVNNEQFF. As DNA, the CDR3 is TGCGCCAGCAGCCCCCTACCGGACAGGGTAAACAATGAGCAGTTCTTC.

The gene calls are TRBV7-2 and TRBJ2-2, with 11 bases lining up with TRBD2. The V segment lost 5 bases and the J segment 4 bases; nucleotides outside the gene matches: 12. This CDR3 region has 18 residues. Germline V gene lookup returns CDR1 SGHTA and CDR2 FQGNSA. CDR3 coding DNA: TGTGCCAGCAGCCACTTCCCCGGCCTAGCGGGAGGCACCGGGGAGCTGTTTTTT. It codes for CASSHFPGLAGGTGELFF.

The chain carries TRBV7-9 and TRBJ2-1; no clear D. Trimming pared 0 bases from V and 10 bases from J, leaving 10 bases between. Per the germline V gene, CDR1 is SEHNR and CDR2 is FQNEAQ (reference sequence). CDR3 length equals 13 residues. The CDR3 DNA sequence: TGTGCCAGCAGCTTAGCGAGGAATCGGGAGCAGTTCTTC. It yields the protein CASSLARNREQFF.

The V gene is TRBV27, the J gene TRBJ2-7, with 7 positions matching TRBD1. Germline V lookup: CDR1 MNHEY, CDR2 SMNVEV (reference sequence). CDR3 size: 16 residues. V shed 5 bases, J shed 6 bases, and the junction held 16 bases outside the gene matches. DNA for the CDR3: TGTGCCAGCAGTCTGACAGGGTTAGGACCGTTTGGCGAGCAGTACTTC. Protein: CASSLTGLGPFGEQYF.

This clone has a single count. The chain links TRBV19 to TRBJ2-3; perhaps TRBD2 as D (5 bases). The CDR3 extends over 16 amino acids. V lost 1 base to trimming and J lost 6 bases, with 17 bases between them. CDR1 and CDR2 from the germline V gene are LNHDA and SQIVND (reference sequence). The CDR3 coding sequence is TGTGCCAGTAGTATAGCCCGATGGGAAAGGGAGGATACGCAGTATTTT. Translated: CASSIARWEREDTQYF.

The rearrangement joins TRBV2 to TRBJ2-7; no definite D call. Between the trimmed V and J ends, which lost 1 base and 0 bases, there was a span of 13 bases. The V gene's germline CDR1 is SNHLY and CDR2 FYNNEI. CDR3 length equals 16 residues. This CDR3 reads CASSEGVARSSYEQYF. CDR3 sequence (DNA): TGTGCCAGCAGTGAAGGGGTTGCGAGGAGCTCCTACGAGCAGTACTTC. Full variable domain (missing parts from reference TRBV2 and TRBJ2-7): EPEVTQTPSHQVTQMGQEVILRCVPISNHLYFYWYRQILGQKVEFLVSFYNNEISEKSEIFDDQFSVERPDGSNFTLKIRSTKLEDSAMYFCASSEGVARSSYEQYFGPGTRLTVT.

The chain links TRBV21-1 to TRBJ2-3; the table's D call, TRBD2, was not checked against the DNA. TRBV21-1 counts as a pseudogene. The CDR3 sequence is 15 residues long. CDR3 DNA sequence: TGTGCCAGCAGCAAACGGTACACTAACACAGATACGCAGTATTTT. Amino acids: CASSKRYTNTDTQYF.

The genes are TRBV19 and TRBJ2-2; TRBD2 aligns across 7 bases. The CDR3 has 15 residues. Germline lookup yields CDR1 LNHDA and CDR2 SQIVND (reference sequence). V lost 4 bases, J lost 5 bases, and 7 bases stayed unmatched. This CDR3 is CASSTGGSGTGELFF. The CDR3 bases are TGTGCCAGTAGTACGGGGGGTTCGGGAACCGGGGAGCTGTTTTTT.

The rearrangement joins TRBV6-6 to TRBJ2-5; 8 nucleotides align to TRBD1. The V and J ends lost 7 bases and 4 bases, in that order; junction bases with no gene match: 8. This CDR3 region has 14 residues. The germline V gene encodes CDR1 MNHNY and CDR2 SVGAGI (reference sequence). The CDR3 here is CASTFPGGLETQYF. CDR3 in DNA: TGTGCCAGCACTTTTCCAGGGGGCTTAGAGACCCAGTACTTC.

The chain employs TRBV18 and TRBJ2-7; D tentatively reads TRBD1 or TRBD2 (5 bases each). Deletions cut 2 bases from V and 3 bases from J, with 11 bases between. CDR1 KGHSH and CDR2 LQKENI come from the germline V gene. The CDR3 is 14 amino acids. The CDR3 protein is CASSPTGADYEQYF. The CDR3 DNA reads as TGTGCCAGCTCACCAACCGGGGCGGACTACGAGCAGTACTTC.

This chain links TRBV19 with TRBJ1-2; TRBD1 matches at 7 bases. Unmatched junction bases numbered 8, after V lost 7 bases and J lost 3 bases. This CDR3 has 14 residues. Looked up from germline, CDR1 is LNHDA and CDR2 is SQIVND (reference sequence). CDR3: CASTKTGNDYGYTF. Written as DNA, the CDR3 is TGTGCCAGTACCAAGACAGGGAACGACTATGGCTACACCTTC.

The chain uses TRBV19 and TRBJ1-4; the D gene is possibly TRBD1 (5 bases). CDR1 is LNHDA, CDR2 SQIVND, per germline (reference sequence). Trimming stripped 7 bases from V and 0 bases from J, with 15 bases between. This CDR3 region has 16 residues. The CDR3: CASKGAGLSTNEKLFF. The CDR3 region has the DNA TGTGCCAGTAAAGGGGCAGGCCTTTCAACTAATGAAAAACTGTTTTTT.